The clone carrying this TCR beta chain was counted once. This sample is part of a study of T cell responses to AZD1222 COVID-19 vaccine. Profiling relied on immunoSEQ multiplex PCR, and the TCRdb table lists in-frame clones only, not all of them. The repertoire consists of 100,000 to 120,000 clones, with roughly 85% occurring once and the leading ten covering under 3.5%. This CDR3 region has 14 residues. Looked up from germline, CDR1 is SGHTA and CDR2 is FQGNSA. Deletions cut 1 base from V and 0 bases from J, with 7 bases between. The V and J genes are TRBV7-2 and TRBJ2-7, with unresolved D. The origin of this receptor is an adult in good health. The sequencing here drew on peripheral blood, taken on day 0 of AZD1222 vaccination. The CDR3 DNA is TGTGCCAGCAGCTTAGGGCTAAGCTCCTACGAGCAGTACTTC. The encoded protein is CASSLGLSSYEQYF.